One T cell receptor beta chain is described in this entry. The antigen is undetermined. This sample stems from a study of early T cells in non-severe SARS-CoV-2 infection. About the research overall: Whole-blood bulk RNA, unsorted, was sequenced, and chains were unpaired. Study observations and caveats: Comparison of clonotypes with VDJdb favored anti-spike CD8 responses while missing private and CD4 specificities.

MiXCR, applied by TCRdb to the 5' RACE reads, yields one record per CDR3 protein. The sample has tens of thousands of distinct CDR3 sequences, around 10% seen once. Germline CDR1 is SGHTA and CDR2 is FQGNSA. CDR3 length equals 15 residues. J lost 6 bases, V lost 5 bases, and 9 bases had no gene match. Sequences were derived from whole blood, sampled at baseline. The TCR originated in an adult who was a healthcare worker with PCR-confirmed SARS-CoV-2 infection or an uninfected control (not recorded which). The chain joins TRBV7-2 to TRBJ2-2; 7 bases map to TRBD1. CDR3 loop: CASSLRGRPAGELFF. DNA of the CDR3: TGTGCCAGCAGCCTTAGGGGGCGTCCCGCCGGGGAGCTGTTTTTT.